These T cell receptor beta chains were read from a single sample in a study of blood T cell repertoires in COVID-19. TCRdb's copy holds only in-frame clones and misses some; the assay was immunoSEQ multiplex PCR. The profile covers roughly 290,000 clones, with 75% to 95% appearing a single time and roughly 7.3% taken by the ten largest. The specimen was peripheral blood. The receptors were sampled from a woman in her thirties with COVID-19, enrolled during active disease. The CDR3 runs from the conserved cysteine through the conserved F or W. The order of the fields is V gene, J gene, CDR3 protein.

v_call: TRBV11-2
j_call: TRBJ2-1
cdr3_aa: CASSLILAGGRDEQFF

v_call: TRBV30
j_call: TRBJ2-3
cdr3_aa: CAWNSGSSTDTQYF

v_call: TRBV10-3
j_call: TRBJ1-1
cdr3_aa: CAISEIGNTEAFF

v_call: TRBV21-1
j_call: TRBJ2-3
cdr3_aa: CASSKGYPERIDTQYF

v_call: TRBV6-5
j_call: TRBJ1-2
cdr3_aa: CASRVPGQSYGYTF

v_call: TRBV28
j_call: TRBJ2-3
cdr3_aa: CASSSLAGGTDTQYF

v_call: TRBV5-1
j_call: TRBJ1-3
cdr3_aa: CASQDRGTIYF

v_call: TRBV19
j_call: TRBJ2-6
cdr3_aa: CASSCRQGQVSPFFGANVLTF

v_call: TRBV2
j_call: TRBJ2-5
cdr3_aa: CASSQETQYF

v_call: TRBV10-3
j_call: TRBJ2-7
cdr3_aa: CAISEHQQAYEQYF

v_call: TRBV5-1
j_call: TRBJ2-1
cdr3_aa: CASSAGTSGLALSYNEQFF

v_call: TRBV2
j_call: TRBJ2-7
cdr3_aa: CASREGLAGGHEQYF

v_call: TRBV30
j_call: TRBJ2-7
cdr3_aa: CAWSATGTYSYEQYF

v_call: TRBV5-4
j_call: TRBJ2-1
cdr3_aa: CASSLKAGFYNEQFF

v_call: TRBV25-1
j_call: TRBJ2-1
cdr3_aa: CASSGQGVGNEQFF

v_call: TRBV14
j_call: TRBJ2-7
cdr3_aa: CASSQDISGRRF

v_call: TRBV28
j_call: TRBJ1-1
cdr3_aa: CASSLLQGRKAFF

v_call: TRBV3-1/TRBV3-2
j_call: TRBJ1-2
cdr3_aa: CASRLTAAGSNYGYTF

v_call: TRBV7-3
j_call: TRBJ2-1
cdr3_aa: CASSLVLAGLGEQFF

v_call: TRBV6-5
j_call: TRBJ1-4
cdr3_aa: CASRRGQNEKLFF

v_call: TRBV29-1
j_call: TRBJ1-1
cdr3_aa: CSVDLLNTEAFF

v_call: TRBV7-9
j_call: TRBJ1-5
cdr3_aa: CASSLYQTGVQPQHF

v_call: TRBV2
j_call: TRBJ2-2
cdr3_aa: CASSEGLGQPGGELFF

v_call: TRBV11-2
j_call: TRBJ2-7
cdr3_aa: CASSYAQGYEQYF

v_call: TRBV27
j_call: TRBJ2-7
cdr3_aa: CASSRGLDSYEQYF

v_call: TRBV9
j_call: TRBJ2-7
cdr3_aa: CASSPGYEQYF

v_call: TRBV21-1
j_call: TRBJ2-7
cdr3_aa: CASSNNRGEDFHEQYF

v_call: TRBV5-1
j_call: TRBJ1-1
cdr3_aa: CASSGVGAEAFF

v_call: TRBV9
j_call: TRBJ2-5
cdr3_aa: CASSVGGSGYQETQYF

v_call: TRBV27
j_call: TRBJ2-7
cdr3_aa: CASSSGTPYEQYF

v_call: TRBV3-1/TRBV3-2
j_call: TRBJ1-5
cdr3_aa: CASSQDGQGRQPQHF

v_call: TRBV19
j_call: TRBJ2-7
cdr3_aa: CASSRLAGGYEQYF

v_call: TRBV5-1
j_call: TRBJ2-1
cdr3_aa: CASIPGLAGDEQFF

v_call: TRBV19
j_call: TRBJ2-2
cdr3_aa: CASSQDRVAGELFF

v_call: TRBV4-2
j_call: TRBJ2-3
cdr3_aa: CASSQPGLAVSVDTQYF

v_call: TRBV5-1
j_call: TRBJ1-5
cdr3_aa: CASSLTGGNQPQHF

v_call: TRBV6-6
j_call: TRBJ2-7
cdr3_aa: CATMRDTLYEQYF

v_call: TRBV10-3
j_call: TRBJ2-7
cdr3_aa: CAISELRIQGEGEQYF

v_call: TRBV30
j_call: TRBJ1-2
cdr3_aa: CAWIPLGAVRLGYTF

v_call: TRBV24-1
j_call: TRBJ2-2
cdr3_aa: CATSETSHTGELFF

v_call: TRBV28
j_call: TRBJ2-3
cdr3_aa: CASRKEQLPGTQYF

v_call: TRBV24-1
j_call: TRBJ2-1
cdr3_aa: CATSDLGRGRINEQFF

v_call: TRBV6-6
j_call: TRBJ2-2
cdr3_aa: CASSSATRVVGELFF

v_call: TRBV7-2
j_call: TRBJ2-2
cdr3_aa: CASSLSLAGGNTGELFF

v_call: TRBV28
j_call: TRBJ2-1
cdr3_aa: CASSSPGLAGYNEQFF

v_call: TRBV7-8
j_call: TRBJ2-7
cdr3_aa: CASSLEPGSPYEQYF

v_call: TRBV4-1
j_call: TRBJ1-4
cdr3_aa: CASSRGDQNEKLFF

v_call: TRBV12-3/TRBV12-4
j_call: TRBJ1-6
cdr3_aa: CASSSQGPSPLHF

v_call: TRBV19
j_call: TRBJ2-1
cdr3_aa: CASSDVEVREQFF

v_call: TRBV7-8
j_call: TRBJ2-5
cdr3_aa: CASRTQGARETQYF

v_call: TRBV19
j_call: TRBJ1-1
cdr3_aa: CASSIVRGTEAFF

v_call: TRBV4-1
j_call: TRBJ2-7
cdr3_aa: CASSQESGSGYYEQYF

v_call: TRBV6-2/TRBV6-3
j_call: TRBJ2-3
cdr3_aa: CASSSDPGWDTQYF

v_call: TRBV6-5
j_call: TRBJ2-7
cdr3_aa: CASSSTGGLYEQYF

v_call: TRBV7-3
j_call: TRBJ2-5
cdr3_aa: CASSFQEQETQYF